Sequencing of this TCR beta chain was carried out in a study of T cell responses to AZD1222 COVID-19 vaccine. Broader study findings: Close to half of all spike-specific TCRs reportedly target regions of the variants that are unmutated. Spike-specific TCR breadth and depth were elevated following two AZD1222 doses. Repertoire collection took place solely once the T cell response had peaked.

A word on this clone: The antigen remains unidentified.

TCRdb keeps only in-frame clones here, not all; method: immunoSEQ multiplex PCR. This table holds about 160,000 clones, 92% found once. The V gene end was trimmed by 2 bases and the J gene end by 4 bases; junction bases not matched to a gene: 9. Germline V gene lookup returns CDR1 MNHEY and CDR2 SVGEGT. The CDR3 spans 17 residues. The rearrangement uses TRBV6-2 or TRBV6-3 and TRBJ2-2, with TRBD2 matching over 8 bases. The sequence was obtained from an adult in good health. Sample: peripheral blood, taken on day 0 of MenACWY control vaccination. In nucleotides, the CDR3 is TGTGCCAGCAGTTACGGGAGCGGGGGACTGGGCACCGGGGAGCTGTTTTTT. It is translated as CASSYGSGGLGTGELFF.